The T cell receptor beta chain under discussion was sequenced for a study of breast tumors, draining lymph nodes, adjacent tissues. A single record per CDR3 protein comes from TCRdb applying MiXCR to the multiplex PCR reads. The data contain some 170,000 distinct CDR3 sequences, 30% to 40% of them seen just once; the ten biggest clones take up over 3.5%. This clonotype was detected ten times or more. The V end was cut by 3 bases, the J end by 4 bases, with 9 bases between. CDR3 size: 12 residues. The V gene's germline CDR1 is GTSNPN and CDR2 SVGIG (reference sequence). Axillary draining lymph nodes of breast cancer patients supplied the node samples.

The source material was axillary lymph node tissue. The chain joins TRBV30 to TRBJ2-5; no clear D gene. This clonotype was sampled from a female donor with breast cancer. Some clones in this sample may be carry-over from other donors' samples. The CDR3 spells CAWRGLGETQYF. DNA of the CDR3: TGTGCCTGGAGAGGGCTCGGAGAGACCCAGTACTTC.